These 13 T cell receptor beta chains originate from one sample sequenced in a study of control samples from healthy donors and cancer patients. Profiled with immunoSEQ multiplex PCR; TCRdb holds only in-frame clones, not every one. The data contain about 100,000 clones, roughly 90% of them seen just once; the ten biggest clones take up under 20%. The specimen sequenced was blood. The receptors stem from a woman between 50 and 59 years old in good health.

CDR3: CATSRKSGGRNQPQHF. The CDR3 coding sequence is TGTGCCACCAGCAGAAAAAGCGGCGGACGCAATCAGCCCCAGCATTTT. The chain uses TRBV15 and TRBJ1-5, with unresolved D. The ends were cut back, 2 bases at V and 2 bases at J, with 13 bases in the middle. CDR3 size: 16 residues. CDR1 and CDR2 from the germline V gene are LNHNV and YYDKDF (reference sequence).

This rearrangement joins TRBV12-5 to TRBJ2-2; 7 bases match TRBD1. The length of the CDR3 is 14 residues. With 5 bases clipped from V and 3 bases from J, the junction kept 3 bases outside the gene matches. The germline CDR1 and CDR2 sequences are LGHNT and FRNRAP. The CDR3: CASGGGQDTGELFF. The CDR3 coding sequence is TGTGCTAGTGGTGGAGGACAGGACACCGGGGAGCTGTTTTTT.

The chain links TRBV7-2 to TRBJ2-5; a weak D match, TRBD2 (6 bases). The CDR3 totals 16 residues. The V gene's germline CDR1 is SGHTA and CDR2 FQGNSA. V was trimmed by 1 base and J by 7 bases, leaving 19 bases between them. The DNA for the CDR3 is TGTGCCAGCAGCTTAGTCAGGCTAGGCGGGGAGTGGACCCAGTACTTC. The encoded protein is CASSLVRLGGEWTQYF.

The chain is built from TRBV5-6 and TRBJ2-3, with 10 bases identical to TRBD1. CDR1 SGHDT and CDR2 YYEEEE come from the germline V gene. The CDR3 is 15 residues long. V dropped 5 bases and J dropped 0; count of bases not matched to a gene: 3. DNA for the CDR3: TGTGCCAGCAGGGGACAGGGGAGTAGCACAGATACGCAGTATTTT. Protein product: CASRGQGSSTDTQYF.

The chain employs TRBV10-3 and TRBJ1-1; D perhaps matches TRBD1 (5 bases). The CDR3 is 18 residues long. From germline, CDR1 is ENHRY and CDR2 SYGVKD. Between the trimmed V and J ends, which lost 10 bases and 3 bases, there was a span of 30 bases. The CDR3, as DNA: TGTGCCACCTCACCTTACCAACAAGGCCGCGGCAGGGACACTGAAGCTTTCTTT. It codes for CATSPYQQGRGRDTEAFF.

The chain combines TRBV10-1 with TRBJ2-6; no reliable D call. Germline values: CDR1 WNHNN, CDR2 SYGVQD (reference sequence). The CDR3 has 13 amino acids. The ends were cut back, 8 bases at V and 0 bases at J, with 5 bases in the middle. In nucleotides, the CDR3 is TGCGCCAGCTCCAGCTCTGGGGCCAACGTCCTGACTTTC. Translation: CASSSSGANVLTF.

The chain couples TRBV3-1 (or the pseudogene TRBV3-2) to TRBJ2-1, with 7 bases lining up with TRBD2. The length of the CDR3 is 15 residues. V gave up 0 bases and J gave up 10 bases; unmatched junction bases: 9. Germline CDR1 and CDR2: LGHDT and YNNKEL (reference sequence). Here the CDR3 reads CASSQEKPTSREQFF. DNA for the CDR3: TGTGCCAGCAGCCAAGAAAAGCCGACTAGCCGCGAGCAGTTCTTC.

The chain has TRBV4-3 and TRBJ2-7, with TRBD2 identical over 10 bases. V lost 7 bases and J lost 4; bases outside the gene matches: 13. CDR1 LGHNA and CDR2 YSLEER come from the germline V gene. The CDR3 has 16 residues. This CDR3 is CASNLETGTSEYEQYV. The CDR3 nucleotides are TGCGCCAGCAACCTTGAGACCGGGACTAGCGAGTACGAGCAGTACGTC.

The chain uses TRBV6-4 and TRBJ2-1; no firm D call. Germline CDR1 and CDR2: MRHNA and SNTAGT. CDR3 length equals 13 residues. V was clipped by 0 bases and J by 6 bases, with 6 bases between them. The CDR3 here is CASSDSMANEQFF. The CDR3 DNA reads TGTGCCAGCAGTGACTCGATGGCCAATGAGCAGTTCTTC.

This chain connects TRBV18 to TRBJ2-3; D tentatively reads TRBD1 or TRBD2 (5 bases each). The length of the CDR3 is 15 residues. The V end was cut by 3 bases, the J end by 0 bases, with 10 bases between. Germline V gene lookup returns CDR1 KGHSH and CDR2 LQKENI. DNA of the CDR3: TGTGCCAGCTCACCCGGGACGGGCAGCACAGATACGCAGTATTTT. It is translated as CASSPGTGSTDTQYF.

The CDR3 region is CASSSWDRVNTEAFF. The DNA of the CDR3 is TGTGCCAGCAGCTCCTGGGACAGGGTGAACACTGAAGCTTTCTTT. V usage is TRBV5-6 and J usage is TRBJ1-1; TRBD1 matches at 9 bases. Trimming at V came to 3 bases and at J to 0 bases, leaving 3 bases not matched to a gene. This CDR3 has 15 amino acids. Germline V gene lookup returns CDR1 SGHDT and CDR2 YYEEEE.

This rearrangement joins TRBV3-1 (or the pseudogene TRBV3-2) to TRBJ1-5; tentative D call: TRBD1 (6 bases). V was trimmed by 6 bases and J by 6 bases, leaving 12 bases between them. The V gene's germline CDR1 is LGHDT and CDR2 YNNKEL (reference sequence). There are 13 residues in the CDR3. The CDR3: CASSPRGSQPQHF. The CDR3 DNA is TGTGCCAGCAGTCCAAGGGGGAGTCAGCCCCAGCATTTT.

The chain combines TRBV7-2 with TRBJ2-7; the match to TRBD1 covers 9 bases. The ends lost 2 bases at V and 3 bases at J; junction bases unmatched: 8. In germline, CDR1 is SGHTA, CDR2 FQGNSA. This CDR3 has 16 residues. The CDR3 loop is CASSLNPGQGYYEQYV. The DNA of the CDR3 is TGTGCCAGCAGCTTAAATCCGGGACAGGGATACTACGAGCAGTACGTC.